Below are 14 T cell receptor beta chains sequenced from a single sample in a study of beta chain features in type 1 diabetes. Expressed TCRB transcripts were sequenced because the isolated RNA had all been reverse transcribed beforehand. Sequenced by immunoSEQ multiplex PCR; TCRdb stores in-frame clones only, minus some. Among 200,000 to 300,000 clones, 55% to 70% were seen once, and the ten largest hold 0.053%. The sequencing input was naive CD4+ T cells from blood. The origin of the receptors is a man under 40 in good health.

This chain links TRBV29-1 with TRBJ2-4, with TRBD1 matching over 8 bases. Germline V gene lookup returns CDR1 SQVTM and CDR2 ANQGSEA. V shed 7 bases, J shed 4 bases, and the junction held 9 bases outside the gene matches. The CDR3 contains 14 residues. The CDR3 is CSGGQGPAKNIQYF. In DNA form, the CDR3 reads TGCAGCGGAGGACAGGGTCCAGCAAAAAACATTCAGTACTTC.

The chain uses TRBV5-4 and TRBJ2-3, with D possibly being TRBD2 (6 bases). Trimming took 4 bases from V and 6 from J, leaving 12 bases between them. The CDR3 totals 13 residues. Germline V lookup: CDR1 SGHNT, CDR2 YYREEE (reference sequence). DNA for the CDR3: TGTGCCAGCAGCCGGGACTCCTCGGATACGCAGTATTTT. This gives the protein CASSRDSSDTQYF.

The CDR3 DNA is TGTGCCAGCAGCCAGGGGGGACCGTATGGCTACACCTTC. Its translation is CASSQGGPYGYTF. The chain employs TRBV6-5 and TRBJ1-2; 7 bases line up with TRBD1. Trimming removed 6 bases from V and 5 bases from J; junction bases left unmatched: 6. This CDR3 region has 13 residues. Germline assignment: CDR1 MNHEY and CDR2 SVGAGI.

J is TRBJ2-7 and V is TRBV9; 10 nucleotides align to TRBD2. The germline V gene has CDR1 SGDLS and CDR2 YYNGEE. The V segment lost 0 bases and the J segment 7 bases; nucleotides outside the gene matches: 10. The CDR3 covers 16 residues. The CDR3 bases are TGTGCCAGCAGCGTAGCTACGGCTAGCGGGAGAGGGGAGCAGTACTTC. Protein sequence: CASSVATASGRGEQYF.

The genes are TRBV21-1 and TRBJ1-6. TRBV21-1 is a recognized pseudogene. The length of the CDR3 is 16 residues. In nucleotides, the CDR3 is TGTGCCAGCAGCGCCTATCCGGGGGAATCTAATTCACCCCTCCACTTT. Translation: CASSAYPGESNSPLHF.

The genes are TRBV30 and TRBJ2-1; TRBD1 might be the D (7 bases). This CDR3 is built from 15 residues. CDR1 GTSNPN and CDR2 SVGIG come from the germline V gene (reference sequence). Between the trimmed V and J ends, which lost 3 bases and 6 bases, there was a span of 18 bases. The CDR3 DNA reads TGTGCCTGGAGCGCCAGGGGGGAGAGGGGCAATGAGCAGTTCTTC. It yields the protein CAWSARGERGNEQFF.

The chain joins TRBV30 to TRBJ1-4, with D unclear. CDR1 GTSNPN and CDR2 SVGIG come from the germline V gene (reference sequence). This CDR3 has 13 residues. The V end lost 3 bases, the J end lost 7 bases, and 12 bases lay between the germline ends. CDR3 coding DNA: TGTGCCTGGAGCCCGTCCGTGGCTGAAAAACTGTTTTTT. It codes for CAWSPSVAEKLFF.

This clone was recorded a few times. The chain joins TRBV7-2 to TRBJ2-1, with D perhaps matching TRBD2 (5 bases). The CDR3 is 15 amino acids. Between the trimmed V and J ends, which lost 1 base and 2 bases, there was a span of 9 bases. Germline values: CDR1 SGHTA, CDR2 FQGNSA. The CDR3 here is CASSLVALAYNEQFF. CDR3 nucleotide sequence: TGTGCCAGCAGCTTAGTAGCGCTGGCCTACAATGAGCAGTTCTTC.

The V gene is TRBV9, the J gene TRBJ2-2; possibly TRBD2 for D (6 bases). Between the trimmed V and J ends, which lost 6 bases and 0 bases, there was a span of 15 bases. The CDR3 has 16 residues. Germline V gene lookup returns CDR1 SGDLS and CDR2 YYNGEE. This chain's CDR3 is CASTSPGLPNTGELFF. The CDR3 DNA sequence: TGTGCCAGCACCTCTCCGGGACTTCCGAACACCGGGGAGCTGTTTTTT.

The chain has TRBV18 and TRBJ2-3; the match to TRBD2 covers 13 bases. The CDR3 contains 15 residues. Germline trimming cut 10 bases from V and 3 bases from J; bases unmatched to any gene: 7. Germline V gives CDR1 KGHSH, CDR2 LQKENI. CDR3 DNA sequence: TGTGCCACCCGACCGGGACTAGCGGGAACAGATACGCAGTATTTT. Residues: CATRPGLAGTDTQYF.

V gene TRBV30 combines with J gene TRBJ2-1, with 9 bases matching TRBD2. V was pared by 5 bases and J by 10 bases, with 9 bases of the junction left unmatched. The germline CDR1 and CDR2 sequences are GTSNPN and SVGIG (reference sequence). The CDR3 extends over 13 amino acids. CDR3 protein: CAWHAGGVGEQFF. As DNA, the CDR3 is TGTGCCTGGCACGCGGGAGGGGTCGGGGAGCAGTTCTTC.

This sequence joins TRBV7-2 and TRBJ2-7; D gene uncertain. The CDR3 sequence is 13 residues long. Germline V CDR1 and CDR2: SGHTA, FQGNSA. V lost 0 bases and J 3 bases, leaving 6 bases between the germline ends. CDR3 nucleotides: TGTGCCAGCAGCTTAGCTGGGATCTACGAGCAGTACTTC. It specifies CASSLAGIYEQYF.

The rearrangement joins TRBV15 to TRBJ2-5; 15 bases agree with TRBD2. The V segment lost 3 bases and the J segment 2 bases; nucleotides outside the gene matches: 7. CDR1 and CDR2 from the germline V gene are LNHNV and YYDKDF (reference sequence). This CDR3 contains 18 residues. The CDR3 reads CATSRPGLAGGLQETQYF. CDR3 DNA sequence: TGTGCCACCAGCAGGCCGGGACTAGCGGGAGGTTTGCAAGAGACCCAGTACTTC.

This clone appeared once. CDR3 in amino acids: CASSLGAGAGANVLTF. CDR3 nucleotide sequence: TGTGCCAGCAGCTTAGGGGCAGGGGCTGGGGCCAACGTCCTGACTTTC. The chain couples TRBV7-9 to TRBJ2-6; TRBD1 might be the D (6 bases). This CDR3 spans 16 amino acids. Trimming shortened V by 1 base and J by 2 bases, and 9 bases separated the two germline ends. Germline CDR1 SEHNR, CDR2 FQNEAQ (reference sequence).